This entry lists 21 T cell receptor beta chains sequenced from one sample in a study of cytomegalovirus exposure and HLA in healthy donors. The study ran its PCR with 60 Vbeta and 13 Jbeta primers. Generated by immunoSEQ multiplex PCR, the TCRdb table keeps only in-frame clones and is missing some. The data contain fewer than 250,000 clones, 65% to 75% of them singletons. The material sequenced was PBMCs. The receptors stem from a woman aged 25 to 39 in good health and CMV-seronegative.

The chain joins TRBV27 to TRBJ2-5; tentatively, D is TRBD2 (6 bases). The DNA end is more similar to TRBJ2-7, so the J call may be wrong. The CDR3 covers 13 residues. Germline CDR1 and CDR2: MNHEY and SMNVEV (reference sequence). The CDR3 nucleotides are TGTGCCAGCTGTAAGGAGGGTTTCCACGAGCAGTACTTC. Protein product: CASCKEGFHEQYF.

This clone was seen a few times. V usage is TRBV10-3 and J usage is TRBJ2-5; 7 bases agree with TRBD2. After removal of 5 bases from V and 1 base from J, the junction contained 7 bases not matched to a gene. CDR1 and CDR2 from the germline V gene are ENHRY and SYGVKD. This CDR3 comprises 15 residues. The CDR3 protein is CAISPGGGPQETQYF. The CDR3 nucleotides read TGTGCCATCAGTCCCGGGGGAGGGCCCCAAGAGACCCAGTACTTC.

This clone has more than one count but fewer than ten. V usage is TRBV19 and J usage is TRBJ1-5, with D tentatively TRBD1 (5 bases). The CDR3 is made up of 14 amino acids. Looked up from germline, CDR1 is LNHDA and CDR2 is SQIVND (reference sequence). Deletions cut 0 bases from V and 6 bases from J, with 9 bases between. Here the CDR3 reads CASSIDGGGQPQHF. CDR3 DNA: TGTGCCAGTAGTATAGATGGGGGGGGTCAGCCCCAGCATTTT.

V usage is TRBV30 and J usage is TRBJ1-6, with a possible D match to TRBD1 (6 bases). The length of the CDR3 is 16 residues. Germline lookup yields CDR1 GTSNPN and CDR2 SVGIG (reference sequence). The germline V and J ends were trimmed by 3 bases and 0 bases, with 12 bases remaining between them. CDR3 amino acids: CAWSQGGSSYNSPLHF. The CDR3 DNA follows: TGTGCCTGGAGCCAAGGGGGTAGCTCCTATAATTCACCCCTCCACTTT.

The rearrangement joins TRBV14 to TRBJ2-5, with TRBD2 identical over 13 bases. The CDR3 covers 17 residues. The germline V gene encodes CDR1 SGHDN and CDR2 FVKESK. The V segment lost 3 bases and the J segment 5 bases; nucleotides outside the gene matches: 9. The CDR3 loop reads CASSHWGLAGIRETQYF. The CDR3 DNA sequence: TGTGCCAGCAGCCATTGGGGACTAGCGGGAATCAGGGAGACCCAGTACTTC.

CDR3 sequence (DNA): TGTGCCAGCAGCAAACTAGCCACCGGGGAGCTGTTTTTT. Encoded protein: CASSKLATGELFF. The rearrangement joins TRBV5-6 to TRBJ1-1, with D possibly matching TRBD2 (6 bases). The J call may be incorrect, as the DNA end agrees better with TRBJ2-2. The CDR3 length is 13 residues. Germline lookup yields CDR1 SGHDT and CDR2 YYEEEE.

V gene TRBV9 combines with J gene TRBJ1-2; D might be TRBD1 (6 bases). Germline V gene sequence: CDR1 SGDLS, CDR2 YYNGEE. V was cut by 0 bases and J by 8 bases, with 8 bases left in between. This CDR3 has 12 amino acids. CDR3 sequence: CASSVDGGGYTF. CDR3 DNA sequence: TGTGCCAGCAGCGTAGATGGGGGCGGCTACACCTTC.

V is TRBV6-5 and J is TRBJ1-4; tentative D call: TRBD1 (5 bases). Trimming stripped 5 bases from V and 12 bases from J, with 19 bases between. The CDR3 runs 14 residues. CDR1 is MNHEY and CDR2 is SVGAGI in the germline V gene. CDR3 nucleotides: TGTGCCAGCAGTCGCGGGGGAGCGGGGAGCCAACTGTTTTTT. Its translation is CASSRGGAGSQLFF.

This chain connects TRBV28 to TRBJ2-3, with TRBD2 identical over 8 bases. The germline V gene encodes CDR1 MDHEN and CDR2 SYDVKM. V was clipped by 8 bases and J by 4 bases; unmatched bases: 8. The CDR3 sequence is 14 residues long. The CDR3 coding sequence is TGTGCCAGCCTCAGCGGGGGAGCCGCAGATACGCAGTATTTT. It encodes CASLSGGAADTQYF.

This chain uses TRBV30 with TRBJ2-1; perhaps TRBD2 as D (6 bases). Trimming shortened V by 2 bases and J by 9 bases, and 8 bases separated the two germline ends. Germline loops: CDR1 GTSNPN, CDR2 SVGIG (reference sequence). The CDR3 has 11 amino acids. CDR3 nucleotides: TGTGCCTGGAGTAGGGGAGGTGAGCAGTTCTTC. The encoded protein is CAWSRGGEQFF.

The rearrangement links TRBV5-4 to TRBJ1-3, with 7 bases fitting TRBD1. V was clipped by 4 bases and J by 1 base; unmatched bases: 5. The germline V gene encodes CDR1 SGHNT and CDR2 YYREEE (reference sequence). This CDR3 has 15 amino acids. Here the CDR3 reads CASSTDRQSGNTIYF. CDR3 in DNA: TGTGCCAGCAGCACGGACAGGCAGTCTGGAAACACCATATATTTT.

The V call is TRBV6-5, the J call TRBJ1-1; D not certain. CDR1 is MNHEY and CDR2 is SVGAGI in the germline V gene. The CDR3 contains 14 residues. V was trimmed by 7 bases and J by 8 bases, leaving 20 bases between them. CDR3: CASTPIGSAREAFF. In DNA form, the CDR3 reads TGTGCCAGCACTCCGATCGGGTCAGCTCGCGAAGCTTTCTTT.

CDR3 in amino acids: CASSLGAGVGQPQHF. In nucleotides, the CDR3 is TGTGCCAGCAGCTTGGGGGCAGGGGTTGGTCAGCCCCAGCATTTT. This rearrangement joins TRBV5-6 to TRBJ1-5, with D perhaps matching TRBD1 (6 bases). Germline V gene lookup returns CDR1 SGHDT and CDR2 YYEEEE. V dropped 0 bases and J dropped 6 bases, with 13 bases sitting between them. This CDR3 has 15 amino acids.

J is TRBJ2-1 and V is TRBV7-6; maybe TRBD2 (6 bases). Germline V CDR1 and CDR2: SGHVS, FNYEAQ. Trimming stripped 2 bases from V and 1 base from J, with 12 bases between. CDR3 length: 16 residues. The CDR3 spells CASSLRGGVSYNEQFF. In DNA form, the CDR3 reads TGTGCCAGCAGCTTACGGGGCGGGGTTTCCTACAATGAGCAGTTCTTC.

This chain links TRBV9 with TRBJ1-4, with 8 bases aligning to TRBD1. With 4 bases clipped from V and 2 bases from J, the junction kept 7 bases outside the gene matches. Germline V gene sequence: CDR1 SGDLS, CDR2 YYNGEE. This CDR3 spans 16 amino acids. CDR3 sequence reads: CASSPRTGITNEKLFF. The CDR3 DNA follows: TGTGCCAGCAGCCCACGGACAGGGATCACTAATGAAAAACTGTTTTTT.

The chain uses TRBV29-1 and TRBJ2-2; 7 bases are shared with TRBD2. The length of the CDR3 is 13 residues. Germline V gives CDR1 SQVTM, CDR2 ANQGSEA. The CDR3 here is CSGGGSNTGELFF. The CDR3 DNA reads TGCAGTGGGGGGGGGTCGAACACCGGGGAGCTGTTTTTT.

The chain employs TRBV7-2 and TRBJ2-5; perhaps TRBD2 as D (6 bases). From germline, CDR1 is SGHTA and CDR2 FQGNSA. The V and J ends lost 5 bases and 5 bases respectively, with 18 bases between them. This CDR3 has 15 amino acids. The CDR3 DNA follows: TGTGCCAGCAGCGAGGGACTCCCGATAGGGGAGACCCAGTACTTC. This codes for CASSEGLPIGETQYF. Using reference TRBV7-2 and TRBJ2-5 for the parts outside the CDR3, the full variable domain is GAGVSQSPSNKVTEKGKDVELRCDPISGHTALYWYRQSLGQGLEFLIYFQGNSAPDKSGLPSDRFSAERTGGSVSTLTIQRTQQEDSAVYLCASSEGLPIGETQYFGPGTRLLVL.

The CDR3 DNA reads as TGCAGCGTCATCACCTACGGGACAGCATCCTATGGCTACACCTTC. It translates to CSVITYGTASYGYTF. The J gene is TRBJ1-2, the V gene TRBV29-1; TRBD1 matches at 7 bases. The CDR3 is 15 residues long. The V and J ends lost 6 bases and 4 bases, in that order; junction bases with no gene match: 14. Germline CDR1 is SQVTM and CDR2 is ANQGSEA.

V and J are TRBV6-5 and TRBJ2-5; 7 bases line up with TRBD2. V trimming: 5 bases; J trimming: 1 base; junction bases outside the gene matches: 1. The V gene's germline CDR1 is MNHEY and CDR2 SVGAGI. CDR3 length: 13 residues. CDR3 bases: TGTGCCAGCAGTAGCGGGACCCAAGAGACCCAGTACTTC. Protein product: CASSSGTQETQYF.

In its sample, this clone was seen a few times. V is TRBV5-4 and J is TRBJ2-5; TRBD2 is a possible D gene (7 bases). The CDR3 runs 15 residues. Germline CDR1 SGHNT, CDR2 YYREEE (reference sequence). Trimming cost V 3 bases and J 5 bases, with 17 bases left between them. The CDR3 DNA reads TGTGCCAGCAGCTCTACCCGGGGGGCCTACGAGACCCAGTACTTC. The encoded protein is CASSSTRGAYETQYF.

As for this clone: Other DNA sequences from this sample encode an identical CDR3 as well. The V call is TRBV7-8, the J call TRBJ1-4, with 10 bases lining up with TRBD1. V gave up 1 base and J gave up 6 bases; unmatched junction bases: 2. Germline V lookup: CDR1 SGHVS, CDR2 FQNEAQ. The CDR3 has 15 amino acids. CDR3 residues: CASSLGGTGDEKLFF. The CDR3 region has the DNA TGTGCCAGCAGCTTAGGCGGGACAGGGGATGAAAAACTGTTTTTT.